These T cell receptor beta chains were read from a single sample in a study of cytomegalovirus exposure and HLA in healthy donors. Some clones are missing from TCRdb's copy, which holds only in-frame ones; the method was immunoSEQ multiplex PCR. The table lists roughly 200,000 clones, roughly 82% of them singletons. Sequencing was done on a sample of PBMCs. The receptors stem from a woman between 50 and 59 years old in good health and CMV-seronegative. The CDR3 runs from the conserved cysteine through the conserved F or W. D genes are given only for firm matches. Not all rows give a size; the values are once, few, many and, for expanded clones, a class.

>TRBV19|-|-|TRBJ1-4
CASSMGQGRLEEKLFF
TGTGCCAGTAGTATGGGCCAGGGAAGGTTAGAGGAAAAACTGTTTTTT
>TRBV7-2|-|-|TRBJ2-2
CASSRGVGLNTGELFF
TGTGCCAGCAGCCGCGGGGTGGGCCTGAACACCGGGGAGCTGTTTTTT
>TRBV28|TRBD1|-|TRBJ1-2
CASSPSGGWLDFYGYTF
TGTGCCAGCAGTCCGTCAGGGGGATGGCTGGACTTCTATGGCTACACCTTC
>TRBV19|TRBD1|few|TRBJ2-2
CASSISDRETGELFF
TGTGCCAGTAGTATTTCGGACAGGGAAACCGGGGAGCTGTTTTTT
>TRBV10-2|TRBD1|-|TRBJ1-4
CASTRGIATNEKLFF
TGCGCCAGTACCAGGGGGATAGCAACTAATGAAAAACTGTTTTTT
>TRBV28|-|-|TRBJ1-3
CASSLFRGGNTIYF
TGTGCCAGCAGTTTATTCAGGGGTGGAAACACCATATATTTT
>TRBV11-3|-|-|TRBJ2-7
CASSLDDWQVYEQYF
TGTGCCAGCAGCTTAGATGATTGGCAGGTCTACGAGCAGTACTTC
>TRBV9|TRBD2|-|TRBJ2-5
CASSVAPRGGAVETQYF
TGTGCCAGCAGCGTCGCCCCCCGCGGGGGGGCCGTGGAGACCCAGTACTTC
>TRBV7-3|TRBD1|-|TRBJ2-3
CASRHRGLRTDTQYF
TGTGCCAGCAGACACAGGGGGCTACGGACAGATACGCAGTATTTT
>TRBV7-9|TRBD2|once|TRBJ2-1
CASSVGLAGVVNEQFF
TGTGCCAGCAGCGTGGGACTAGCGGGAGTTGTCAATGAGCAGTTCTTC
>TRBV5-1|-|-|TRBJ2-7
CASSPDRPSYEQYF
TGCGCCAGCAGCCCGGACAGACCCTCCTACGAGCAGTACTTC
>TRBV11-2|TRBD1|-|TRBJ2-3
CASSLPGGRNTQYF
TGTGCCAGCAGCTTACCAGGGGGCAGGAATACGCAGTATTTT
>TRBV25-1|TRBD2|-|TRBJ2-7
CASCTSGSTHEQYF
TGTGCCAGCTGCACTAGCGGGAGTACGCACGAGCAGTACTTC
>TRBV5-1|-|-|TRBJ2-1
CASSLEGQNEQFF
TGCGCCAGCAGCTTGGAGGGGCAGAATGAGCAGTTCTTC
>TRBV4-3|-|once|TRBJ1-5
CASSQEGRDRSNQPQHF
TGCGCCAGCAGCCAAGAGGGGCGGGATCGGAGCAATCAGCCCCAGCATTTT
>TRBV14|TRBD1|once|TRBJ2-3
CASSQGTGGSDTQYF
TGTGCCAGCAGCCAAGGCACAGGGGGCTCGGATACGCAGTATTTT
>TRBV6-5|-|-|TRBJ1-4
CASSYGELEKLFF
TGTGCCAGCAGTTACGGGGAGCTTGAAAAACTGTTTTTT
>TRBV28|TRBD1|-|TRBJ2-2
CASSTLTGSIGELFF
TGTGCCAGCAGTACACTGACAGGGTCTATCGGGGAGCTGTTTTTT
>TRBV28|-|-|TRBJ2-7
CASSLGGGAGTYEQYF
TGTGCCAGCAGTTTAGGAGGGGGCGCCGGCACTTACGAGCAGTACTTC
>TRBV15|-|-|TRBJ1-5
CATSSENSNQPQHF
TGTGCCACCAGCTCTGAGAATAGCAATCAGCCCCAGCATTTT
>TRBV5-1|TRBD1|-|TRBJ2-3
CASSLQGQGGTDTQYF
TGCGCCAGCAGCCTCCAGGGACAGGGGGGGACAGATACGCAGTATTTT
>TRBV15|-|-|TRBJ2-2
CATSRGQVSGELFF
TGTGCCACCAGCAGAGGTCAGGTGTCCGGGGAGCTGTTTTTT
>TRBV13|-|-|TRBJ2-1
CASSLGRPINNEQFF
TGTGCCAGCAGCTTAGGGAGGCCCATTAACAATGAGCAGTTCTTC
>TRBV6-1|-|-|TRBJ1-4
CASSATGYDNEKLFF
TGTGCCAGCAGTGCAACAGGGTACGATAATGAAAAACTGTTTTTT
>TRBV28|-|-|TRBJ1-3
CASSQAGGENTIYF
TGTGCCAGCAGCCAGGCCGGGGGGGAAAACACCATATATTTT
>TRBV7-2|TRBD1|-|TRBJ2-7
CASSPDRGNYEQYF
TGTGCCAGCAGCCCAGACAGGGGGAATTACGAGCAGTACTTC
>TRBV7-9|-|once|TRBJ2-1
CASSLGRAGLNEQFF
TGTGCCAGCAGCTTAGGCAGGGCCGGGCTTAATGAGCAGTTCTTC
>TRBV28|TRBD1|-|TRBJ1-5
CASSPDRVRQPQHF
TGTGCCAGCAGTCCAGACAGGGTGAGGCAGCCCCAGCATTTT
>TRBV7-9|-|-|TRBJ2-3
CASSLDIGARTDTQYF
TGTGCCAGCAGCTTAGACATAGGGGCCAGGACAGATACGCAGTATTTT
>TRBV19|TRBD2|-|TRBJ2-1
CASSRTSGEASYNEQFF
TGTGCCAGTAGTAGGACTAGCGGGGAGGCCTCCTACAATGAGCAGTTCTTC
>TRBV11-1|-|once|TRBJ2-5
CASSLGGTSRTFQETQHF
TGTGCCAGCAGCTTAGGTGGAACTAGCCGAACTTTTCAAGAGACCCAGCACTTC
>TRBV7-8|-|few|TRBJ2-7
CASSFIMAPGEQYF
TGTGCCAGCAGCTTTATAATGGCCCCGGGGGAGCAGTACTTC
>TRBV6-5|-|-|TRBJ2-3
CASSSSGVMSDTQYF
TGTGCCAGCAGTTCGTCAGGGGTTATGTCAGATACGCAGTATTTT
>TRBV18|-|-|TRBJ2-7
CASSPEFGDEQYF
TGTGCCAGCTCACCGGAGTTTGGAGACGAGCAGTACTTC
>TRBV6-5|-|-|TRBJ1-3
CASGLGGLGNTIYF
TGTGCCAGCGGTCTGGGAGGACTTGGAAACACCATATATTTT
>TRBV11-2|TRBD2|-|TRBJ2-1
CASSFISGRWNEQFF
TGTGCCAGCAGCTTTATTAGCGGGAGGTGGAATGAGCAGTTCTTC
>TRBV15|TRBD2|-|TRBJ2-2
CATSRKAGGTGELFF
TGTGCCACCAGCAGAAAAGCGGGAGGGACCGGGGAGCTGTTTTTT
>TRBV5-1|-|-|TRBJ2-7
CASSPTQEIYEQYF
TGCGCCAGCAGCCCTACACAGGAGATCTACGAGCAGTACTTC
>TRBV5-1|-|-|TRBJ2-3
CASSFSSTDTQYF
TGCGCCAGCAGCTTCTCTAGCACAGATACGCAGTATTTT
>TRBV28|-|once|TRBJ1-1
CASGATVNTEAFF
TGTGCCAGCGGCGCGACAGTGAACACTGAAGCTTTCTTT
>TRBV18|-|-|TRBJ1-5
CASSRGKGNQPQHF
TGTGCCAGCTCACGCGGGAAGGGGAATCAGCCCCAGCATTTT
>TRBV6-5|-|-|TRBJ2-7
CASSYSKSSYEQYF
TGTGCCAGCAGTTACTCGAAGAGCTCCTACGAGCAGTACTTC
>TRBV7-5|-|-|TRBJ1-1
CASSDRQNTEAFF
TGTGCCAGCAGCGACAGGCAGAACACTGAAGCTTTCTTT
>TRBV28|TRBD1|-|TRBJ2-7
CASTLRGTGVGSEQYF
TGTGCCAGCACTCTTCGTGGGACAGGGGTAGGGTCCGAGCAGTACTTC
>TRBV28|TRBD1|once|TRBJ2-7
CASSPTGADGSYEQYF
TGTGCCAGCAGTCCTACAGGGGCCGACGGCTCCTACGAGCAGTACTTC
>TRBV4-1|-|-|TRBJ2-7
CASSPSQAGTYEQYF
TGCGCCAGCAGTCCCTCTCAGGCGGGCACCTACGAGCAGTACTTC
>TRBV27|TRBD2|-|TRBJ2-7
CASKPTLRGLALAYEQYF
TGTGCCAGCAAACCCACCCTGAGGGGACTAGCCCTAGCATACGAGCAGTACTTC
>TRBV28|-|-|TRBJ2-1
CASTTIRPETYNEQFF
TGTGCCAGCACTACTATCCGACCGGAGACCTACAATGAGCAGTTCTTC
>TRBV28|-|-|TRBJ1-5
CASSLYPGGDFSNQPQHF
TGTGCCAGCAGTTTATATCCCGGAGGGGACTTTAGCAATCAGCCCCAGCATTTT